The clone carrying this T cell receptor beta chain was seen a handful of times. Antigen specificity is unknown. This specimen comes from a study of response to subunit inactivated influenza vaccine. Broader study findings: Authors suggested that a seasonal influenza vaccination recruits few new T cells each time.

With 2 bases removed from V and 2 bases from J, the gap between germline ends came to 12 bases. Germline V gives CDR1 MNHEY, CDR2 SVGEGT. The CDR3 loop spans 15 amino acids. MiXCR, applied by TCRdb to the RT-PCR reads, yields one record per CDR3 protein. The data contain approximately 500,000 distinct CDR3 sequences, 10% to 15% of them singletons. This receptor was identified in a man aged 50-59 years who received an inactivated influenza vaccine. V usage is TRBV6-2 or TRBV6-3 and J usage is TRBJ2-5; possible D gene TRBD2, 6 bases. The sequencing here drew on PBMCs from blood, taken roughly 46 days after vaccination. The CDR3 DNA reads as TGTGCCAGCAGTTACCCCGGGGGTCCTCAAGAGACCCAGTACTTC. This codes for CASSYPGGPQETQYF.